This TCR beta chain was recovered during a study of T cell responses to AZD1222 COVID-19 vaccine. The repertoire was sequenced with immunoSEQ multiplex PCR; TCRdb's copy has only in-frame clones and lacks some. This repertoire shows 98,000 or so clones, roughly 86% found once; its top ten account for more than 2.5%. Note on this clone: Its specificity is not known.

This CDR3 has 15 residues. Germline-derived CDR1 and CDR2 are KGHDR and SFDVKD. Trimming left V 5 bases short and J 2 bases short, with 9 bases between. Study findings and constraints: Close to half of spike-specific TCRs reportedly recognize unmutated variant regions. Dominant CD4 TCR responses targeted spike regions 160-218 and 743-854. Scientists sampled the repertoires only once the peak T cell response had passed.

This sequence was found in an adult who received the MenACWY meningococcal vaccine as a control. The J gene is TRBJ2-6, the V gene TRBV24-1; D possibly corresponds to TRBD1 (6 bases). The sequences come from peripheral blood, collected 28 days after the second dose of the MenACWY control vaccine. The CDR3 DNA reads TGTGCCACCAGTGGGTACAGGGCTGGGGCCAACGTCCTGACTTTC. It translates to CATSGYRAGANVLTF.